This T cell receptor (beta chain) was sequenced for a study of cytomegalovirus exposure and HLA in healthy donors. The PCR employed 60 Vbeta primers together with 13 Jbeta primers. Here immunoSEQ multiplex PCR was the method, and the copy in TCRdb shows in-frame clones only, minus some. In all, the sample yields approximately 110,000 clones. Comments on this clone: The antigen is undetermined.

V lost 6 bases to trimming and J lost 4 bases, with 11 bases between them. Germline V gene lookup returns CDR1 SGHDN and CDR2 FVKESK. The CDR3 is 13 amino acids. General study findings and limits: One variant, a missense change in DCLRE1C, was linked in a later analysis to TCR beta V- and J-gene trimming. A later analysis found most CMV-associated TCR beta chains apparently HLA-restricted.

Among the donors, all were healthy bone marrow donors. The receptor was isolated from a man aged 35-49 years in good health and CMV-seropositive. This chain uses TRBV14 with TRBJ2-3; maybe TRBD2 (6 bases). The sample consisted of PBMCs. CDR3 bases: TGTGCCAGCAGTTCCGGACTACCAGATACGCAGTATTTT. It specifies CASSSGLPDTQYF.